This T cell receptor (beta chain) stems from a study of shared clonotypes between healthy human individuals. The V segment lost 6 bases and the J segment 7 bases; nucleotides outside the gene matches: 8. Germline V CDR1 and CDR2: MDHEN, SYDVKM. The CDR3 has 14 residues. Libraries were prepared by immunoSEQ multiplex PCR; TCRdb keeps only in-frame clonotypes and omits some of them. Here the sample spans more than 450,000 clones, 75% to 85% being singletons. The rearrangement links TRBV28 to TRBJ2-2, with 7 bases identical to TRBD1. Sequenced material: PBMCs. The receptor was derived from a woman aged 40-49 years in good health. Some clones in this sample may be carry-over from other donors' samples. The CDR3 loop reads CASRQGFVVGELFF. CDR3 nucleotide sequence: TGTGCCAGCAGACAGGGGTTCGTCGTCGGGGAGCTGTTTTTT.